This T cell receptor beta chain is drawn from a study of blood T cell repertoires in COVID-19. Study context: Some COVID-19 samples were acute and others convalescent; all came from the United States, Italy and Spain. Nucleic acid was either cDNA or gDNA, and it came from T cells, B-cell-depleted T cells, or PBMCs.

This CDR3 region has 15 residues. The germline V gene encodes CDR1 KGHSH and CDR2 LQKENI. V was pared by 6 bases and J by 0 bases, with 11 bases between. Source study methods: By means of reference gene primer amplification, nucleated cell counts were estimated. Some clones are missing from TCRdb's copy, which holds only in-frame ones; the method was immunoSEQ multiplex PCR. V, J and clone size are taken as reported in that table, and D and trimming were inferred from the DNA itself. The sample includes roughly 100,000 clones, around 81% of them seen just once. The source is an elderly man with acute or convalescent COVID-19. The sequenced sample was peripheral blood. The V and J genes are TRBV18 and TRBJ1-4; D is unclear. The CDR3 protein is CASSLKSSTNEKLFF. In nucleotides, the CDR3 is TGTGCCAGCTCGCTTAAGAGCTCAACTAATGAAAAACTGTTTTTT. The full variable domain, completed using reference TRBV18 and TRBJ1-4, is NAGVMQNPRHLVRRRGQEARLRCSPMKGHSHVYWYRQLPEEGLKFMVYLQKENIIDESGMPKERFSAEFPKEGPSILRIQQVVRGDSAAYFCASSLKSSTNEKLFFGSGTQLSVL.